This T cell receptor (beta chain) derives from a study of T cell responses to AZD1222 COVID-19 vaccine (dated by TCRdb to about 2021). With regard to the full study: AZD1222 recipients with second doses at about 4 weeks or about 12 weeks were pooled, because spike-specific TCR depth and breadth did not differ between schedules. A total of about 250 trial participants underwent TCR sequencing, of whom 200 to 220 had received two doses of AZD1222 and some 26 had received two doses of the MenACWY control vaccine. Trial participants were enrolled by age into 18-55, 56-69 and 70-plus year subgroups, with roughly 160, 29 and 62 TCR-sequenced participants respectively. Summary of the overall study and its limitations: The 56-69-year group was small, and its depth increase did not reach significance, likely because of low power. Conclusions about previously exposed vaccinees are limited, since just a handful of AZD1222 recipients were seropositive for SARS-CoV-2 at baseline. Because no day 14 peak-response samples were available, repertoires were characterized only after the peak T cell response. Reportedly, close to half of the unique spike-specific TCRs recognized epitopes lying outside the regions that are mutated in the B.1.351 and B.1.1.7 variants. Participants were mostly white British, with more females than males. The authors suggested clonal diversity may have been underestimated. CD4 TCRs associated with the vaccine covered the entire spike protein, and the dominant responses were in regions 160-218 and 743-854. Spike-specific TCR breadth and depth rose significantly after two AZD1222 doses compared with day 0 and with MenACWY recipients.

V was cut back by 6 bases and J by 5 bases, leaving a gap of 14 bases between them. The CDR3 holds 13 amino acids from the cysteine to the phenylalanine. Only the CDR3 portion is preserved as DNA: 39 bases, with reading frame beginning at the first base. The germline V gene (reference sequence) yields SGHNT for CDR1 and YYREEE for CDR2. Comment on this clone: Its antigen is not yet known. No base quality values were provided; no much bigger clone lies one nucleotide off.

The time point label corresponds to: baseline before first vaccination. The vaccinee samples were drawn from two UK trials, COV001 and COV002, one of which was a single-blind randomized controlled phase 2/3 trial testing AZD1222 (ChAdOx1 nCoV-19) in healthy adults. Trial participant PBMC samples were collected at day 0 and day 28 after the second dose for TCRbeta chain sequencing. The CDR3 regions of human TCRbeta chains were analyzed by immunosequencing. As for how the authors treated the data: TCRs in the repertoires were matched against a reference library of SARS-CoV-2-specific TCRs that had been generated with the MIRA antigen-specificity platform. Breadth meant the fraction of unique TCRs that were SARS-CoV-2-associated, whereas depth meant the fraction of total T cells that were SARS-CoV-2-associated. Each spike-specific TCR was assigned to its reactive spike region and to a CD4 or CD8 class using the MIRA data. Log10-transformed breadth and depth values were compared by one-way ANOVA with Sidak's multiple comparisons tests. TCRdb limited this immuneACCESS table to in-frame rearrangements with V and J called. A share of clones is missing; checked studies link under half to unresolved V genes, and the rest is unexplained. V, J and clone size are taken as reported in that table, and D and trimming were inferred from the DNA itself. This sample gives more than 100,000 clones in total; about nine tenths of them show up just once. Approximately 8% of the sample rests with the top ten.

Recombination linked TRBV5-4 to TRBJ1-1; the D segment could be TRBD1, given 5 matching bases. Sample: peripheral blood, taken on day 0 of AZD1222 vaccination. The TCR originated in an adult in good health. The DNA sequence is as follows: TGTGCCAGCACCCTCGGGGGGATGACTGAAGCTTTCTTT. Translated, it gives CASTLGGMTEAFF.